This TCR beta chain was sequenced in a study of blood T cell repertoires in COVID-19 (dated by TCRdb to 2019 to 2021). About the full investigation: Samples from collaborators originated in the United States, Italy and Spain and spanned both the acute and convalescent phases of COVID-19. The material from the prospective study consisted of cDNA or gDNA derived from T cells, B-cell-depleted T cells, or PBMCs. Deeply sampled blood TCRbeta repertoires from subjects exposed to, actively infected with, or recovered from COVID-19 were included in the dataset. A freely available public database, intended as a resource for researchers studying the immune response to SARS-CoV-2, is where the repertoires were released. The samples were drawn from the first 160 participants of the ongoing ImmuneRACE study and from 1,200 or so subjects provided by 6 global collaborators. Sample metadata almost always included a de-identified subject ID, COVID-19 status, age in years and sex. Where HLA class I and class II types were available, the types were taken from metadata supplied by the sample provider, not from assay-based typing. Paper-wide results and their limitations: How much clinical and demographic metadata was included differed by source and by participant, and the metadata was provided uncurated.

Per the germline V gene, KGHSH is the CDR1 and LQKENI is the CDR2. The V end gives up 6 bases and the J end 0 bases, leaving 3 bases in the junction not matched to a gene. Reading from cysteine to phenylalanine, the CDR3 counts 16 amino acids. The sequence is cut down to CDR3 DNA, 48 bases in frame from base 1. TCRbeta CDR3 regions were amplified from genomic DNA using the immunoSEQ Assay, a bias-controlled multiplex PCR. As for the original processing: Within the assay, amplification of reference gene primers was used to estimate how many nucleated cells each sample contained. Sequence reads were collapsed and filtered to measure the absolute abundance of every unique TCRbeta CDR3 rearrangement. For each sample, productive Simpson clonality was calculated by taking the square root of Simpson's diversity index across productive rearrangements. The table was pulled from immuneACCESS by TCRdb, which kept in-frame rearrangements only. Such tables lose some clones; where checked, under half of the loss comes from unresolved V genes, and the rest has no known cause. V, J and clone size are those of that table, while D and trimming were read from the DNA. For this sample there are tens of thousands of clones; under 90% appear just once. 4.5% to 6.5% of the sample belongs to the ten largest clones.

At one collaborating source in Seattle, patients were enrolled during active infection and were followed longitudinally through the course of disease. Whole blood was collected in K2EDTA tubes by collaborating institutions according to the institutions' own protocols. For TCRbeta analysis, collaborators shipped samples in one of three forms: frozen whole blood, isolated PBMCs, or DNA extracted from either of those sample types. For this clone: The antigen this receptor binds is unknown. No qualities accompany the bases; no much larger clone lies one base away.

Input material: peripheral blood. The sequence was obtained from a man aged 60 to 75 with COVID-19, enrolled during active disease. The chain links TRBV18 with TRBJ2-2, with 11 junctional bases fitting TRBD2. This receptor carries the CDR3 CASSGLAVANTGELFF. In nucleotide form, the sequence is TGTGCCAGCTCGGGACTAGCGGTCGCGAACACCGGGGAGCTGTTTTTT.